This T cell receptor beta chain appears in the sequencing data of a study of cytomegalovirus exposure and HLA in healthy donors. Across the whole study: Genetic ancestry analysis placed over 75% of the 398 donors that were genotyped in the Caucasian-associated cluster. Study findings and constraints: Researchers had no immune exposure information except CMV serostatus available.

The PCR employed 60 Vbeta primers together with 13 Jbeta primers. Sequenced by immunoSEQ multiplex PCR; TCRdb stores in-frame clones only, minus some. The sample spans over 75,000 clones; the ten largest clones claim approximately 0.63%. Worth noting for this clone: Its antigen is not known.

The sequencing sample was made of PBMCs. The clonotype originates from a man over 45 in good health and CMV-seronegative.

CDR3: CSAAQSKGNTIYF. The CDR3, as DNA: TGCAGCGCCGCTCAGTCGAAGGGAAACACCATATATTTT. The chain couples TRBV29-1 to TRBJ1-3; D uncertain. The CDR3 is made up of 13 amino acids. Germline assignment: CDR1 SQVTM and CDR2 ANQGSEA. The ends were cut back, 7 bases at V and 4 bases at J, with 14 bases in the middle.